What follows describes a single T cell receptor beta chain. Its cognate antigen has yet to be identified. Within one base of it there is no much larger clone, and no base qualities were kept. Looking up the germline V gene (reference sequence) yields CDR1 SGHNT and CDR2 YYREEE. V and J are truncated by 6 bases and 0 bases respectively, leaving an intervening sequence of 11 bases. The CDR3 holds 14 amino acids from the cysteine to the phenylalanine. The sequence is cut down to CDR3 DNA, 42 bases in frame from base 1. Library prep was done by the immunoSEQ multiplex PCR assay. The multiplex PCR relied on a mix of 60 forward primers for TCR Vbeta segments and 13 reverse primers for TCR Jbeta segments. The CDR3 region of rearranged TCR beta genes was amplified from genomic DNA by a multiplex PCR assay. The Illumina HiSeq System was used to sequence the amplified TCR beta libraries as 87-base-pair reads. Concerning the study's data processing: A later analysis tallied 80 million to 95 million unique TCR beta chains across the approximately 670 repertoires, and around 12 million of those chains were shared by two or more donors. To remove PCR and sequencing errors, raw reads were error-corrected and collapsed into unique sequences using a nearest-neighbor algorithm that merged closely related sequences. Alignment of CDR3 sequences to IMGT reference sequences was used to assign V, D and J gene segments. For a sequence to be retained, a match of at least six nucleotides was required to both a V gene segment and a J gene segment. A rearrangement counted as productive if the CDR3 had no stop codons and remained in frame with V and J, and every other rearrangement counted as non-productive. CDR3 was defined according to IMGT convention as the region running from the second conserved V-encoded cysteine to the conserved J-encoded phenylalanine. The earlier analysis of some 600 of the donors excluded sequences that lacked an unambiguous match to a single V gene segment. An earlier analysis of about 590 of the donors classified V segments as functional when productive rearrangements were above 56.7% and as segregating when the standard deviation between donors was above 5%. A statistical classification framework was built to diagnose cytomegalovirus status from the catalog of TCR beta chain sequences. In a later analysis, TCR nucleotide sequences were compared against IMGT/GENE-DB human TR gene sequences so that V and J genes could be assigned. Using the TCRdist pipeline, a later analysis assigned CDR3 sequences along with most-parsimonious VDJ recombination scenarios. In a later analysis, each TCR beta chain was defined by its CDR3 amino acid sequence together with its V-gene family, and reads without a unique V-gene family were excluded. As a way to deal with suspected cross-contamination and a sequencing artifact, a later analysis dropped hundreds of nucleotide sequences that were highly shared and had low generation probability. For each public chain, a later analysis derived a clonal expansion index from normalized ranks of inferred template counts within each repertoire. Generation probabilities in a later analysis came from a VDJ recombination model fitted to out-of-frame rearrangements, and those results were checked against IGoR. In a later analysis, hypergeometric tests were used to score TCR-TCR, TCR-HLA and TCR-CMV co-occurrence, with a repertoire-size bias correction applied to TCR pairs. To estimate false discovery rates, a later analysis permuted the HLA or CMV assignments 20 times. In a later analysis, co-occurring TCRs were grouped using DBSCAN, with TCRdist sequence similarity added in when clustering inside HLA-allele-positive subsets. Repertoires with fewer than 30,000 or more than 120,000 public chains were left out of co-occurrence clustering, as were roughly five repertoires with anomalous nucleotide sharing. TCRdb's version of the immuneACCESS table is confined to in-frame rearrangements and falls short of the full clone set. An unresolved V gene accounts for under half of the shortfall where checked; the remainder is of unknown origin. The D gene and trimming were derived from the DNA, and the V and J assignments and clone size from that table. A total of about 140,000 clones appear in this sample, around three quarters of them only once. Together, the top ten hold nearly 7% of the sample.

This sample was taken from a study of cytomegalovirus exposure and HLA in healthy donors (TCRdb year 2017). At the level of the whole study: An earlier analysis of some 550 of the donors reported 250 to 300 Gb of sequence data and around 110 million unique TCR beta sequences from 150 million to 200 million T cells. Alongside the repertoire data, information on donor age, sex, ethnicity and CMV serostatus was compiled. Class I and class II HLA loci were covered by the typing at four-digit resolution. Rather than using new phenotypic data, the later analysis identified candidate immune exposures from TCR beta sequences and from how often those sequences occurred across donors. In an earlier analysis of about 590 of the donors, high-throughput TCR beta sequencing was used to judge whether each TCR beta V gene segment behaved as functional or pseudogenic. Typing coverage varied by locus: roughly 629-640 donors for A, B, C, DRB1 and DQB1; roughly 500 for DQA1; 606 for DPA1; about 450 for DPB1. The study used immunosequencing to profile the T cell repertoires of 666 subjects and linked those repertoires to cytomegalovirus serostatus. The genetic ancestry cluster associated with self-reported Caucasian donors included about 81% of the approximately 410 genotyped donors. Among roughly 400 genotyped donors of the cohort, an average of approximately 240,000 unique TCR beta nucleotide sequences was sequenced per donor, of which roughly 18% were non-productive. The study aimed to test whether cataloging public T cell receptors could reveal signatures of past pathogen exposure. An early release covering about 600 HLA-typed donors comprised about 300 gigabases of sequencing data and tens of millions of unique TCR sequences. To predict cytomegalovirus infection status, the study brought together high-throughput TCR immunosequencing, statistical association of individual TCRs with disease status, and machine learning. Every discovery cohort repertoire had been produced on one sequencing platform. A few DR-DQ haplotypes were handled as single units for association and clustering because linkage in the cohort was strong. Besides the first cohort of 666 subjects, a separate validation cohort made up of some 110 different subjects was used. A later analysis re-analyzed previously published TCR beta repertoires from 600 to 850 donors and added high-resolution HLA genotyping to study TCR occurrence patterns. A later genetic analysis used genome-wide SNP genotypes for about three fifths of the 666 donors, treating that subset as a discovery cohort. Study-wide conclusions, independent of this receptor: A further reported finding was that TCR beta sequences accurately predicted the HLA-A and HLA-B alleles for most subjects in the first cohort. In a later genetic analysis, fewer N-insertions in productive TCRs were reported among donors in an Asian-associated ancestry cluster than the roughly 700-donor mean. This cohort had only TCR beta chains sequenced, and the lack of alpha or paired-chain data limited which features could be detected. The authors suggested that the approach could potentially be extended to other disease states and immunological phenotypes. In a later analysis, TCR association rates were found to vary across HLA loci, with the most associated TCRs seen for DRB1 alleles and the fewest for HLA-C alleles. Because HLA typing was missing for some donors at each locus, association tests included only the typed subset. Specific HLA alleles were associated with 15,000 to 20,000 TCR beta sequences at a false discovery rate of 0.05 in a later analysis. The earlier analysis of almost 600 of the donors excluded 15 to 20 rarely observed V segments, including chromosome 9 orphons, because counts were too low. In a later analysis, HLA-associated TCR beta chains were found to be more clonally expanded and to have lower generation probabilities than equally common non-associated chains. The only immune exposure information available for the cohort was CMV serostatus. The presence/absence analyses assumed that sequencing depth was roughly uniform across donors, and that assumption may not be true. Several of the top co-occurrence clusters appeared to be linked to parvovirus B19, influenza, CMV and Epstein-Barr virus, according to a later analysis. The classifier was reported to diagnose cytomegalovirus status with high specificity and sensitivity in both the original cohort and the validation cohort. A cluster of highly shared sequence variants was judged likely to be a technical artifact of the sequencing pipeline. A total of 150 to 200 TCR beta chains were listed by the study as associated with cytomegalovirus. An association between a missense DCLRE1C variant and V-gene and J-gene trimming of TCR beta chains was found in a later genetic analysis and replicated in an independent cohort. In an earlier analysis of 587 of the donors, most TCR beta V segments were observed in productive rearrangements about 87% or about 30% of the time, broadly matching IMGT annotations. Some IMGT-functional V segments, including TRBV6-2 and TRBV6-3, could not be told apart with the 87-base-pair reads, so those segments were excluded. While some public TCRs were present in many individuals, most TCR sequences turned up only very rarely across donors. In vitro tests confirmed that a few of the cytomegalovirus-associated TCR beta chains recognize cytomegalovirus antigens. Linkage disequilibrium might explain the correlated functional status among segregating V segments, but an unknown experimental factor could not be excluded. When HLA alleles, especially DR and DQ, strongly co-occurred, TCR associations were difficult to assign to individual alleles. A later analysis found that most CMV-associated TCR beta chains appeared HLA-restricted, with HLA associations seemingly driven largely by CMV exposure.

The cohort consisted of fewer than 700 healthy bone marrow donors. At the time of sampling, every cohort member was nominally healthy, though immune exposures that went unrecorded were likely present. The donor was CMV seropositive and belonged to the group of some 290 seropositive cohort members. Each donor provided a peripheral blood sample, and peripheral blood mononuclear cells were used for TCR beta sequencing. The Qiagen DNeasy Blood Extraction Kit was used to extract genomic DNA from the blood cell samples. This receptor chain uses TRBV5-4 and TRBJ2-3, and TRBD1 may be the D gene, going by 6 matching bases. This receptor was identified in a man aged 35-49 years in good health and CMV-seropositive. Sequences were obtained from PBMCs. At the DNA level, the sequence is TGTGCCAGCAATATGGGGGCTAGCACAGATACGCAGTATTTT. It encodes CASNMGASTDTQYF.